One TCR beta chain is described in this entry. The target of this receptor is not known. The sample holds no much larger clone one base away, and base qualities are not on file. Flow cytometry had shown CD8+CD57+ cell expansion in the patients selected for sequencing. Every patient had a diagnosis of severe acquired aplastic anemia based on International Study of Aplastic Anemia and Agranulocytosis and Camitta criteria. No therapy had been received by the patients at the time of blood sampling. The study deep-sequenced TCR repertoires of sorted CD4+ and CD8+ blood T cells from severe aplastic anemia patients and healthy subjects. Patients were enrolled under clinicaltrials.gov protocols 00001620, 01623167, 00001397, 00071045, 00081523 and 00961064 in the USA. Ficoll-Paque density gradient centrifugation was used to isolate peripheral blood mononuclear cells. Before DNA extraction, CD4+ and CD8+ T cells were sorted with FACS or magnetic beads.

Genomic DNA was used as template for profiling of TCR beta VDJ combinations and CDR3 sequences. An Illumina HiSeq 2000 was used for TCR repertoire sequencing. Processing in the source paper ran as follows. Repertoires were assessed using TRBV/TRBJ rearrangement plots, CDR3 size and DJ length profiles, and Simpson's diversity index. The most abundant DNA sequence in the deep sequencing data was defined as the immunodominant clone. CDR3 amino acid sequences were checked for sharing between subjects and were compared against published repertoires and the VDJdb database. TCRdb passed the public sequencing reads through fastp at Q25 and MiXCR, retaining productive beta sequences. When rows share a CDR3 protein, they turn into one entry using the most common DNA and genes. Clone size and V and J calls follow TCRdb, not the original study. This sample is represented by roughly 290,000 distinct CDR3 sequences; 56% of them were singletons. The ten most abundant clones make up 1.3% of the sample.

From the germline V gene (reference sequence), CDR1 is LNHNV and CDR2 is YYDKDF. The CDR3 starts with the cysteine, ends with the phenylalanine, and has 15 residues. Only the CDR3 DNA stays, 45 bases, in frame from base 1. Relative to germline, V is 1 base shorter and J is 7 bases shorter, with 13 bases between their ends. This entry belongs to a study of CD8+CD57+ T cells in acquired aplastic anemia (dated 2018 in TCRdb). For the wider study: A mean of approximately 3 ug of DNA, ranging from roughly 0.19 to 30 ug, was extracted from sorted CD4+ and CD8+ cells. A CD8+CD57+ expansion meant a frequency higher than the mean frequency seen in healthy subjects. Overall study outcomes, separate from this receptor: Between patients and healthy controls, no significant difference in CD8+ Simpson's diversity was found (P=0.060). Twenty-nine CD8+ CDR3 sequences were shared between patients and controls but appeared highly expressed in patients and within their immunodominant clones.

The sequence came from a human donor with aplastic anemia. This receptor chain uses TRBV15 and TRBJ1-4, with TRBD1 tentatively as D gene (5 bases match). Sequences were obtained from sorted CD4+, CD8+, or CD8+CD57+ T cells (not recorded which) from PBMCs. The CDR3 loop reads CATSRVRGLGEKLFF. The DNA reads as follows: TGTGCCACCAGCAGAGTACGGGGGTTAGGTGAAAAACTGTTTTTT.